This T cell receptor (beta chain) appears in the sequencing data of a study of regulatory T cells in long-lasting Graves disease. Time point here: newly diagnosed GD, antithyroid drugs for less than 3 months. PBMC-extracted RNA yielded the TCR library. Researchers made TCR beta libraries by using iRepertoire HTBI primers and running Arm-PCR on CDR3 regions. Via MiXCR, TCRdb re-called the multiplex PCR reads, giving one row per CDR3 protein. Among 510,000 or so distinct CDR3 sequences listed, around 12% were seen once. The sample holds many counts of this clonotype. These data were also reused for a study on T cells in Graves' hyperthyroidism and ophthalmopathy. That paper adds: Uncontrolled infection, other autoimmune disease, pregnancy or lactation barred patients from enrollment.

The material was peripheral blood mononuclear cells (PBMCs), obtained at new diagnosis, from a patient treated with antithyroid drugs. This receptor was identified in a woman in her 30s with Graves disease.

The CDR3, as DNA: TGTGCCAGCAGCCCTAAGCGCGGGAGAGAAGAGACCCAGTACTTC. It specifies CASSPKRGREETQYF. The chain has TRBV9 and TRBJ2-5, with TRBD2 matching over 7 bases. Germline CDR1 SGDLS, CDR2 YYNGEE. V dropped 4 bases and J dropped 3; count of bases not matched to a gene: 9. This CDR3 spans 15 amino acids.